The 9 T cell receptor beta chains given below trace back to one sample, sequenced in a study of cytomegalovirus exposure and HLA in healthy donors. Clones were read by immunoSEQ multiplex PCR, and TCRdb kept only the in-frame ones, dropping some. The sample holds 150,000 to 200,000 clones, roughly 82% seen once. The sequenced sample was PBMCs. The receptors come from a woman aged 18-29 years in good health and CMV-seronegative.

The rearrangement joins TRBV30 to TRBJ2-7; possible D gene TRBD2, 5 bases. Trimming stripped 4 bases from V and 0 bases from J, with 13 bases between. The CDR3 runs 14 residues. Germline V gene sequence: CDR1 GTSNPN, CDR2 SVGIG (reference sequence). CDR3 sequence reads: CAWKGRGFSYEQYF. The CDR3 DNA is TGTGCCTGGAAGGGTCGCGGGTTCTCCTACGAGCAGTACTTC.

The J gene is TRBJ2-7, the V gene TRBV11-2, with 7 bases fitting TRBD2. The germline CDR1 and CDR2 sequences are SGHAT and FQNNGV. V lost 5 bases, J lost 2 bases, and 3 bases stayed unmatched. The CDR3 is made up of 13 amino acids. CDR3 DNA: TGTGCCAGCAGCCCGGCGGGAGCCTACGAGCAGTACTTC. Encoded protein: CASSPAGAYEQYF.

The chain recombines TRBV6-5 with TRBJ1-2, with a possible D match to TRBD1 (5 bases). This CDR3 has 14 amino acids. V lost 0 bases, J lost 6 bases, and 11 bases lay in between. The germline V gene encodes CDR1 MNHEY and CDR2 SVGAGI. The CDR3 DNA is TGTGCCAGCAGTTACTCGGCAGGGTTGGATGGCTACACCTTC. Amino acid sequence: CASSYSAGLDGYTF.

The V and J genes are TRBV10-3 and TRBJ2-7; TRBD2 might be the D (5 bases). The CDR3 runs to 14 residues. Per the germline V gene, CDR1 is ENHRY and CDR2 is SYGVKD. The V end was cut by 7 bases, the J end by 3 bases, with 16 bases between. The CDR3 bases are TGTGCCATCACCCAGACTGCCGCGGGCTACGAGCAGTACTTC. Residues: CAITQTAAGYEQYF.

V and J are TRBV2 and TRBJ2-2, with a tentative D call TRBD2 (5 bases). The CDR3 totals 14 residues. CDR1 is SNHLY, CDR2 FYNNEI, per germline. Trimming pared 4 bases from V and 1 base from J, leaving 7 bases between. The CDR3 region is CASSGRRNTGELFF. The DNA of the CDR3 is TGTGCCAGCAGTGGGAGGCGGAACACCGGGGAGCTGTTTTTT.

V is TRBV25-1 and J is TRBJ2-1; 8 bases agree with TRBD1. The trim removed 3 bases at V and 7 bases at J, leaving 11 bases unmatched. This CDR3 has 16 amino acids. Germline CDR1 is MGHDK and CDR2 is SYGVNS. Here the CDR3 DNA reads TGTGCCAGCAGTGATCGTCCCCGAGGACAGGGAAATGAGCAGTTCTTC. Amino acids: CASSDRPRGQGNEQFF.

The V and J genes are TRBV7-6 and TRBJ2-7, with D possibly TRBD2 on 8 matching bases. V was trimmed by 5 bases and J by 7 bases, leaving 15 bases between them. Germline V gene sequence: CDR1 SGHVS, CDR2 FNYEAQ. This CDR3 is built from 13 residues. The CDR3 DNA reads as TGTGCCAGCAGCCCCGGGAGGGGGCTTGAGCAGTACTTC. It encodes CASSPGRGLEQYF.

The rearrangement joins TRBV5-1 to TRBJ2-5; D gene ambiguous. This CDR3 is built from 12 residues. CDR1 and CDR2 (germline): SGHRS, YFSETQ. Trimming stripped 3 bases from V and 5 bases from J, with 8 bases between. This CDR3 is CASSSEMETQYF. The CDR3 DNA reads TGCGCCAGCAGCTCCGAGATGGAGACCCAGTACTTC.

The chain links TRBV4-2 to TRBJ2-1; TRBD2 aligns across 7 bases. V lost 1 base and J lost 0; bases outside the gene matches: 15. Looked up from germline, CDR1 is LGHNA and CDR2 is YNFKEQ. The CDR3 extends over 20 amino acids. The CDR3 region has the DNA TGTGCCAGCAGCCAAGGACCGGGAGGCCCGACTGGGAGCTCCTACAATGAGCAGTTCTTC. Its translation is CASSQGPGGPTGSSYNEQFF.